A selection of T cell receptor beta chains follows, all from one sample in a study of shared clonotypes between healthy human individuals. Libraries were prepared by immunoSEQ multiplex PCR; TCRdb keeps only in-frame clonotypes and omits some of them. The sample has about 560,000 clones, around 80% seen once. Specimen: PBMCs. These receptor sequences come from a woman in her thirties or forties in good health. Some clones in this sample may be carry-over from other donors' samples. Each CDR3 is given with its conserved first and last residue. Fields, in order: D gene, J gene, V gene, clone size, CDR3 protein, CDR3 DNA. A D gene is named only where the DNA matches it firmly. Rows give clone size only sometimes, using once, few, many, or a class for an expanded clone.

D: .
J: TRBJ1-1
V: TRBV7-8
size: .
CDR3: CASSLAGGGTEAFF
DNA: TGTGCCAGCAGCTTAGCGGGGGGCGGCACTGAAGCTTTCTTT

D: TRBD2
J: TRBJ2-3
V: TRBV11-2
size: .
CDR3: CASEVAGVGTDTQYF
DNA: TGTGCCAGCGAGGTAGCGGGAGTGGGCACAGATACGCAGTATTTT

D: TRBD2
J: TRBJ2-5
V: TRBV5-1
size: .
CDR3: CASYSGSSGETQYF
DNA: TGCGCCAGCTATAGCGGGAGTTCCGGCGAGACCCAGTACTTC

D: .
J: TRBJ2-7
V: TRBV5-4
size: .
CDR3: CASSLFQGYEQYF
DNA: TGTGCCAGCAGCTTGTTCCAGGGTTACGAGCAGTACTTC

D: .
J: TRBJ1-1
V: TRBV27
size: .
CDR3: CASSYQEFGTEAFF
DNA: TGTGCCAGCAGTTATCAGGAGTTTGGCACTGAAGCTTTCTTT

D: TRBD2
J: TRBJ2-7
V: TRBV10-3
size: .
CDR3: CAISLMGGSYEQYF
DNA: TGTGCCATCAGTTTGATGGGGGGGAGTTACGAGCAGTACTTC

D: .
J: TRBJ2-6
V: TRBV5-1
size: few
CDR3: CASSSSGTEAGGANVLTF
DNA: TGCGCCAGCAGCTCGTCCGGGACGGAAGCGGGTGGGGCCAACGTCCTGACTTTC

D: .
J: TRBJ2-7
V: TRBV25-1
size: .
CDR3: CASSEADLYEQYF
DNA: TGTGCCAGCAGTGAGGCAGATCTCTACGAGCAGTACTTC

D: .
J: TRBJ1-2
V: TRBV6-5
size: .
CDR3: CASSYSKFNRIYGYTF
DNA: TGTGCCAGCAGTTACTCGAAGTTTAATCGTATCTATGGCTACACCTTC

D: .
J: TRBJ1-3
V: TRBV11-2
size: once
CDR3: CASSLRGSSGNTIYF
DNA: TGTGCCAGCAGCTTAAGGGGGAGCAGTGGAAACACCATATATTTT

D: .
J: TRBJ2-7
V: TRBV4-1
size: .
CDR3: CASSQDQIVQYF
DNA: TGCGCCAGCAGCCAAGATCAGATCGTACAGTACTTC

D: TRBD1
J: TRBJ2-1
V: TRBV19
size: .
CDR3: CASSTDRDNEQFF
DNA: TGTGCCAGTAGTACTGACAGGGACAATGAGCAGTTCTTC

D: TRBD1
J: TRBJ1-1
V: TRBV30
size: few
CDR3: CAWSAIQGLNTEAFF
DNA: TGTGCCTGGAGCGCCATACAGGGGTTGAACACTGAAGCTTTCTTT

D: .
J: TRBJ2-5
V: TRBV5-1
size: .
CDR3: CASSLESQIKETQYF
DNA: TGCGCCAGCAGCTTGGAGAGCCAAATTAAAGAGACCCAGTACTTC

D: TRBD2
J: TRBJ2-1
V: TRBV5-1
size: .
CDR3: CASSLELAARDEQFF
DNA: TGCGCCAGCAGCTTGGAACTAGCGGCTCGCGATGAGCAGTTCTTC

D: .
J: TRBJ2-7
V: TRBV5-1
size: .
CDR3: CASSPTSLAYEQYF
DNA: TGCGCCAGCAGCCCGACTAGTTTGGCCTACGAGCAGTACTTC

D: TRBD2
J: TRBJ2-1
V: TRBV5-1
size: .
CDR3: CASSPGLVTYNEQFF
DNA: TGCGCCAGCAGCCCCGGACTAGTGACCTACAATGAGCAGTTCTTC

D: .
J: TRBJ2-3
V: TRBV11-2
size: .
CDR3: CASSLSRGTDTQYF
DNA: TGTGCCAGCAGCTTGAGCCGGGGCACAGATACGCAGTATTTT

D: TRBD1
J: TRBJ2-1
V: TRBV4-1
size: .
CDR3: CASSSIGTGRGEQFF
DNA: TGCGCCAGCAGCTCAATTGGGACAGGGAGGGGGGAGCAGTTCTTC

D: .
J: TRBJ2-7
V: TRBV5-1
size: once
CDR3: CASSLAPSGPQSYEQYF
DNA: TGCGCCAGCAGCTTGGCCCCGTCGGGGCCCCAATCCTACGAGCAGTACTTC

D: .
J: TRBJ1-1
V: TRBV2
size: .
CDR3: CASNFGGNTEAFF
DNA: TGTGCCAGCAACTTTGGGGGAAACACTGAAGCTTTCTTT

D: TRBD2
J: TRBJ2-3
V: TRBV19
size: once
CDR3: CASIPRGAGAADTQYF
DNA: TGTGCCAGTATCCCCAGGGGAGCGGGAGCCGCAGATACGCAGTATTTT

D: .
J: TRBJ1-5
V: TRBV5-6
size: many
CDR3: CASSLYRVWDQPQHF
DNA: TGTGCCAGCAGCTTGTACAGGGTATGGGATCAGCCCCAGCATTTT

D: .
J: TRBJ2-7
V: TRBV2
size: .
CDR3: CASDPGEAYEQYF
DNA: TGTGCCAGCGATCCGGGGGAGGCCTACGAGCAGTACTTC

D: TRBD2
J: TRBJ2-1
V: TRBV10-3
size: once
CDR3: CAISVRGSGRGIAYNEQFF
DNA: TGTGCCATCAGTGTTCGAGGTAGCGGGAGGGGAATTGCCTACAATGAGCAGTTCTTC

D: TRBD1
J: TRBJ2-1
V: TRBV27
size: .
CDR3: CASSRDRLYNEQFF
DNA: TGTGCCAGCAGCCGGGACAGGCTCTACAATGAGCAGTTCTTC

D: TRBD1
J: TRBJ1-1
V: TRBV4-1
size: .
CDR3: CASSQDMAGGRETEAFF
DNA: TGCGCCAGCAGCCAAGATATGGCAGGGGGGCGCGAAACTGAAGCTTTCTTT

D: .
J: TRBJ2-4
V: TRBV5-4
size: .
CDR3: CASSFGLREAKNIQYF
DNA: TGTGCCAGCAGCTTCGGACTCCGGGAAGCCAAAAACATTCAGTACTTC

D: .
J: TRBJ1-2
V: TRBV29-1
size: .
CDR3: CSVVTTSVGYGYTF
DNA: TGCAGCGTTGTCACAACCAGCGTGGGCTATGGCTACACCTTC

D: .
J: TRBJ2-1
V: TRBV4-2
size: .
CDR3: CASSQETLLAYNEQFF
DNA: TGTGCCAGCAGCCAAGAGACATTGCTAGCTTACAATGAGCAGTTCTTC

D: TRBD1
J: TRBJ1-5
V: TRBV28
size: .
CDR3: CASRPGGAYQPQHF
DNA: TGTGCCAGCAGACCAGGGGGCGCATATCAGCCCCAGCATTTT

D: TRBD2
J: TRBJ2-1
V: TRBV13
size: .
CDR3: CASSSKWTSGRPEQFF
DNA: TGTGCCAGCAGCTCTAAGTGGACTAGCGGGAGACCCGAGCAGTTCTTC

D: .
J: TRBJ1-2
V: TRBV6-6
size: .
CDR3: CASSLAGDYGYTF
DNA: TGTGCCAGCAGTTTAGCAGGGGACTATGGCTACACCTTC

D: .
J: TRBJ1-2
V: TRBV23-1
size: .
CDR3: CASSQSNPGRGPPLCMGYTF
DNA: TGCGCCAGCAGCCAGTCAAACCCTGGCAGGGGCCCCCCTCTATGTATGGGCTACACCTTC

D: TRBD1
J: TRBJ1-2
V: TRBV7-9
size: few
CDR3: CASSNRDRRHYGYTF
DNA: TGTGCCAGCAGCAACCGGGACAGAAGACACTATGGCTACACCTTC

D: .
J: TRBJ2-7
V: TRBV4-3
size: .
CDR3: CASSQDRHNSYEQYF
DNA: TGCGCCAGCAGCCAAGATCGGCACAACTCCTACGAGCAGTACTTC

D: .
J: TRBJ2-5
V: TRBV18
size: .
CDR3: CASSPNSGETQYF
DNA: TGTGCCAGCTCACCAAATTCGGGGGAGACCCAGTACTTC

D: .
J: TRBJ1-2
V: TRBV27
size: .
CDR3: CASSPQGGEIRGYTF
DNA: TGTGCCAGCAGTCCCCAAGGGGGGGAAATACGTGGCTACACCTTC

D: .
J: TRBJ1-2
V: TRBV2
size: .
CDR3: CASSEVWGSNGYTF
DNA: TGTGCCAGCAGTGAAGTTTGGGGGTCCAATGGCTACACCTTC

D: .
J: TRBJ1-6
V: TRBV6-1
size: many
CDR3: CASSDSLRTQLVSNSPLHF
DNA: TGTGCCAGCAGTGACAGTCTTCGGACCCAGCTAGTCTCAAATTCACCCCTCCACTTT

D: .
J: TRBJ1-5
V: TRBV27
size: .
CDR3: CASSLTRGEVQPQHF
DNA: TGTGCCAGCAGTTTAACGAGGGGAGAGGTTCAGCCCCAGCATTTT

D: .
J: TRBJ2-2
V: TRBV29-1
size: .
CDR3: CSVDWPSRTGELFF
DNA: TGCAGCGTTGACTGGCCCAGTCGCACCGGGGAGCTGTTTTTT

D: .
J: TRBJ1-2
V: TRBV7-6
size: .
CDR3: CASSIPPAINYGYTF
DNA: TGTGCCAGCAGCATACCTCCAGCGATTAACTATGGCTACACCTTC

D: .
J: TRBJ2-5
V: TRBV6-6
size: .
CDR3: CASSLVGAETQYF
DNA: TGTGCCAGCAGTTTGGTGGGGGCAGAGACCCAGTACTTC

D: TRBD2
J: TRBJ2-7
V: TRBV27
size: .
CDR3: CASSPSPAGGSGEQYF
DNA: TGTGCCAGCAGTCCCTCCCCAGCGGGAGGCTCAGGAGAGCAGTACTTC